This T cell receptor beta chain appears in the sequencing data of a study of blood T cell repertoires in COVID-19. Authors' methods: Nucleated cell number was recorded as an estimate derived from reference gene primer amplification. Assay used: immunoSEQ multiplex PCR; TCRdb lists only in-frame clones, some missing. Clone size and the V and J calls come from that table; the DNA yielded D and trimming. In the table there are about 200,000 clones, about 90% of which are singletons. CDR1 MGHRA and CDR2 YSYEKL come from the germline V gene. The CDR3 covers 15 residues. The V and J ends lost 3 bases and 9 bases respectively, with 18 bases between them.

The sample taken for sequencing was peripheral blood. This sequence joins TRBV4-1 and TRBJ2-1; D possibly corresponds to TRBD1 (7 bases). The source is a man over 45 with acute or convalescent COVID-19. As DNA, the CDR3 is TGCGCCAGCAGCCAGGGTCTACAGGGGCGGGGTGAGCAGTTCTTC. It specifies CASSQGLQGRGEQFF.